These 5 T cell receptor beta chains originate from one sample sequenced in a study of cytomegalovirus exposure and HLA in healthy donors (dated 2017 in TCRdb). Library method: the immunoSEQ multiplex PCR assay. For the multiplex PCR, a mixture combining 60 forward primers for TCR Vbeta segments and 13 reverse primers for TCR Jbeta segments was used. Sourced from immuneACCESS, this table was stored by TCRdb with only in-frame sequences that have V and J called. A share of the clones is absent; for the studies checked, an unresolved V gene accounts for under half, and the remainder has no known explanation. The sample table contains 150,000 to 180,000 clones; only one count was recorded for over 75% of them. The ten largest account for approximately 5.6% of the sample. Sequencing used PBMCs. The source of these receptors is a woman between 40 and 55 years old in good health and CMV-seropositive.

The CDR3 region is CASSRTSGIPIHPFF. The DNA of the CDR3 is TGTGCCAGCAGCAGGACTAGCGGGATCCCGATCCACCCGTTCTTC. The rearrangement uses TRBV11-2 and TRBJ2-1, with TRBD2 matching 12 bases. The J segment lost 15 bases and the V segment lost 5 bases, leaving 14 bases of the junction unmatched. Germline V gene sequence: CDR1 SGHAT, CDR2 FQNNGV. The CDR3 extends over 15 amino acids. Variable domain in full (rest from reference TRBV11-2 and TRBJ2-1): EAGVAQSPRYKIIEKRQSVAFWCNPISGHATLYWYQQILGQGPKLLIQFQNNGVVDDSQLPKDRFSAERLKGVDSTLKIQPAKLEDSAVYLCASSRTSGIPIHPFFGPGTRLTVL.

The chain is built from TRBV21-1 and TRBJ1-2; TRBD1, the table's D call, lacks a check against the DNA. TRBV21-1 is assigned pseudogene status. This CDR3 contains 16 residues. Here the CDR3 DNA reads TGTGCCAGCAGCAGTCTGGGCAGGGGCATAGTGGATGGCTACACCTTC. This encodes CASSSLGRGIVDGYTF.

The chain employs TRBV19 and TRBJ1-6; the match to TRBD1 covers 8 bases. J was trimmed by 10 bases and V by 6 bases; bases with no gene match: 5. The germline V gene encodes CDR1 LNHDA and CDR2 SQIVND (reference sequence). This CDR3 has 13 residues. The CDR3 protein is CASRTGVNSPLHF. DNA for the CDR3: TGTGCCAGTAGGACAGGGGTTAACTCACCCCTCCACTTT.

The V call is TRBV6-5, the J call TRBJ2-5; the D is unclear. V was clipped by 0 bases and J by 0 bases, with 8 bases between them. This CDR3 is built from 15 residues. Per the germline V gene, CDR1 is MNHEY and CDR2 is SVGAGI. CDR3 loop: CASSYSWSNQETQYF. The CDR3 DNA follows: TGTGCCAGCAGTTACTCGTGGAGCAACCAAGAGACCCAGTACTTC.

This chain links TRBV19 with TRBJ2-2; 13 bases match TRBD2. In germline, CDR1 is LNHDA, CDR2 SQIVND (reference sequence). The CDR3 extends over 14 amino acids. With 9 bases clipped from V and 4 bases from J, the junction kept 2 bases outside the gene matches. The CDR3: CASRLAGGTGELFF. The CDR3 DNA reads as TGTGCCAGCAGACTAGCGGGAGGCACCGGGGAGCTGTTTTTT.